This T cell receptor beta chain was captured in a study of blood T cell repertoires in COVID-19. At the level of the study: T cells, B-cell-depleted T cells, or PBMCs provided the cDNA or gDNA that served as material.

The table came from immunoSEQ multiplex PCR; TCRdb's copy has only in-frame clones and leaves some out. This sample has fewer than 250,000 clones, with around 87% found just once. Looked up from germline, CDR1 is LNHDA and CDR2 is SQIVND (reference sequence). V lost 0 bases and J 4 bases, leaving 9 bases between the germline ends. This CDR3 has 14 amino acids. The chain is built from TRBV19 and TRBJ1-1; possible D gene TRBD1, 5 bases. The TCR was taken from a man between 60 and 70 years old with acute or convalescent COVID-19. Sequencing used peripheral blood. CDR3 coding DNA: TGTGCCAGTAGTATAGATATGGGGGGCACTGAAGCTTTCTTT. Amino acid sequence: CASSIDMGGTEAFF.